Following are 15 T cell receptor beta chains from one sample sequenced in a study of CD8 T cells in Susac syndrome. Random-hexamer reverse transcription was applied to roughly 0.5 to 1 ug RNA. TCRdb itself ran the immunoSEQ multiplex PCR reads through MiXCR, one entry per CDR3 protein. Of 200,000 to 250,000 distinct CDR3 sequences in the sample, 95% were seen once. Input material: CD4+ T cells from PBMCs. The origin of the receptors is a human donor with multiple sclerosis.

This chain uses TRBV3-1 with TRBJ2-5, with D perhaps given as TRBD1 or TRBD2 (5 bases each). The germline CDR1 and CDR2 sequences are LGHDT and YNNKEL (reference sequence). The CDR3 has 14 residues. V lost 4 bases, J lost 2 bases, and 11 bases lay in between. The CDR3: CASSRDGPQETQYF. The CDR3 nucleotides read TGTGCCAGCAGCCGGGACGGACCGCAAGAGACCCAGTACTTC.

V usage is TRBV29-1 and J usage is TRBJ2-3; TRBD1 or TRBD2 may be the D gene (5 bases each). V lost 6 bases to trimming and J lost 2 bases, with 15 bases between them. The germline CDR1 and CDR2 sequences are SQVTM and ANQGSEA. CDR3 length equals 14 residues. The chain's CDR3 is CSVAGTAVTDTQYF. CDR3 nucleotide sequence: TGCAGCGTCGCCGGGACCGCAGTCACAGATACGCAGTATTTT.

The chain couples TRBV27 to TRBJ1-6, with 12 bases matching TRBD1. The J segment lost 7 bases and the V segment lost 7 bases, leaving 11 bases of the junction unmatched. The CDR3 has 17 amino acids. CDR1 and CDR2 (germline): MNHEY, SMNVEV (reference sequence). CDR3 amino acids: CASTSGTGGAKNSPLHF. DNA of the CDR3: TGTGCCAGCACCTCGGGGACAGGGGGCGCGAAGAATTCACCCCTCCACTTT.

The V and J genes are TRBV20-1 and TRBJ2-3; D perhaps matches TRBD1 (6 bases). Germline V lookup: CDR1 DFQATT, CDR2 SNEGSKA (reference sequence). This CDR3 region has 14 residues. With 5 bases removed from V and 1 base from J, the gap between germline ends came to 13 bases. This CDR3 is CSASRGLGTDTQYF. The CDR3 DNA is TGCAGTGCTTCCAGGGGCTTGGGCACAGATACGCAGTATTTT.

The genes are TRBV10-3 and TRBJ2-7; D not certain. Germline V gene lookup returns CDR1 ENHRY and CDR2 SYGVKD. The CDR3 has 15 residues. Trimming cost V 6 bases and J 2 bases, with 17 bases left between them. CDR3: CAISSGYGETYEQYF. The CDR3 nucleotides are TGTGCCATCAGCTCCGGATATGGCGAGACCTACGAGCAGTACTTC.

This sequence joins TRBV12-3 or TRBV12-4 and TRBJ2-7, with a tentative D call TRBD1 (5 bases). The CDR3 contains 14 residues. With 3 bases removed from V and 1 base from J, the gap between germline ends came to 10 bases. Here the CDR3 DNA reads TGTGCCAGCAGTTTCCTCAGGGTTTCCTACGAGCAGTACTTC. It translates to CASSFLRVSYEQYF.

This clonotype was detected only once. This chain connects TRBV4-1 to TRBJ1-6; no definite D call. The germline V and J ends were trimmed by 4 bases and 6 bases, with 16 bases remaining between them. The germline CDR1 and CDR2 sequences are MGHRA and YSYEKL. The CDR3 contains 16 residues. CDR3 bases: TGCGCCAGCAGCCCTATCGGACGGGAACTTAATTCACCCCTCCACTTT. Protein sequence: CASSPIGRELNSPLHF.

This chain joins TRBV2 and TRBJ2-2; D gene ambiguous. The germline V gene has CDR1 SNHLY and CDR2 FYNNEI. The CDR3 is made up of 14 amino acids. Trimming removed 6 bases from V and 7 bases from J, with 15 bases in between. The CDR3 loop reads CASSLEGNGGELFF. The CDR3 bases are TGTGCCAGCAGCTTGGAAGGGAATGGCGGGGAGCTGTTTTTT.

V gene TRBV20-1 combines with J gene TRBJ2-7; TRBD2 matches 13 bases. V lost 5 bases and J lost 2; bases outside the gene matches: 6. Germline V gives CDR1 DFQATT, CDR2 SNEGSKA (reference sequence). CDR3 size: 15 residues. The CDR3 here is CSARGLAGSTYEQYF. The DNA of the CDR3 is TGCAGTGCTCGGGGACTAGCGGGGAGTACCTACGAGCAGTACTTC.

The chain combines TRBV28 with TRBJ2-7, with D unresolved. V was trimmed by 6 bases and J by 1 base, leaving 10 bases between them. This CDR3 is built from 13 residues. CDR1 and CDR2 (germline): MDHEN, SYDVKM. The CDR3: CASSGFTSYEQYF. As DNA, the CDR3 is TGTGCCAGCAGCGGATTCACGTCCTACGAGCAGTACTTC.

The V gene is TRBV20-1, the J gene TRBJ2-7; D ambiguous. The germline V gene has CDR1 DFQATT and CDR2 SNEGSKA (reference sequence). V lost 6 bases and J 1 base, leaving 13 bases between the germline ends. The CDR3 length is 13 residues. The CDR3, as DNA: TGCAGTGCACTAACATTTCAATCCTACGAGCAGTACTTC. This encodes CSALTFQSYEQYF.

J is TRBJ2-5 and V is TRBV29-1; D is unclear. Trimming took off 6 bases at V and 2 bases at J, with 13 bases between the two ends. Per the germline V gene, CDR1 is SQVTM and CDR2 is ANQGSEA. The CDR3 is 13 residues long. The CDR3 region is CSVRGRAQETQYF. CDR3 nucleotides: TGCAGCGTCCGCGGACGAGCTCAAGAGACCCAGTACTTC.

The genes are TRBV25-1 and TRBJ1-5, with D hard to call. The CDR3 is 12 amino acids. Germline lookup yields CDR1 MGHDK and CDR2 SYGVNS. CDR3 region: CASSGANQPQHF. In DNA, the CDR3 is TGTGCATCCTCGGGTGCAAATCAGCCCCAGCATTTT.

The chain carries TRBV6-6 and TRBJ2-3, with D possibly called TRBD1 or TRBD2 (5 bases each). This CDR3 is 14 amino acids long. Germline lookup yields CDR1 MNHNY and CDR2 SVGAGI (reference sequence). V gave up 5 bases and J gave up 2 bases, with 11 bases separating them. CDR3 loop: CASSGPGHTDTQYF. CDR3 DNA sequence: TGTGCCAGCAGTGGGCCGGGGCACACAGATACGCAGTATTTT.

CDR3 loop: CATSATSSPETQYF. In DNA form, the CDR3 reads TGTGCCACCAGCGCTACTAGCTCCCCAGAGACCCAGTACTTC. The chain carries TRBV15 and TRBJ2-5; D might be TRBD2 (6 bases). The V gene lost 5 bases and the J gene lost 4 bases, with 14 bases spanning the gap. CDR1 is LNHNV and CDR2 is YYDKDF in the germline V gene (reference sequence). CDR3 length: 14 residues.